A selection of T cell receptor beta chains follows, all from one sample in a study of blood T cells in healthy people across ages. Using its own MiXCR run on the 5' RACE reads, TCRdb lists one record per CDR3 protein. Of some 1,000,000 distinct CDR3 sequences detected, 20% to 25% appear once; the ten largest clones hold 0.65% to 0.95%. These sequences were also reported in another study, on T cells of mothers and their children.

The sample taken for sequencing was blood. Receptors originate from a girl aged 2-10 years in good health. CDR3s include the opening cysteine and the closing phenylalanine or tryptophan. A D gene is named only where the DNA matches it firmly. Clone size is not always given. Where it is, it says once, few, many or a class for expanded clones.

D,V,J,size,DNA,CDR3
-,TRBV4-2,TRBJ2-1,few,TGTGCCAGCAGCCAAGGAGGCGTTGATGAGCAGTTCTTC,CASSQGGVDEQFF
TRBD2,TRBV7-2,TRBJ2-7,few,TGTGCCAGCAAGAAACTAGCGGGGGGAACCTACGAGCAGTACTTC,CASKKLAGGTYEQYF
TRBD1,TRBV9,TRBJ1-1,-,TGTGCCAGCAGCGTCCTGACAGGGGTTAACACTGAAGCTTTCTTT,CASSVLTGVNTEAFF
TRBD2,TRBV5-1,TRBJ2-2,-,TGCGCCAGCAGCCCCGGACTAGCGGGGTCCGAGCTGTTTTTT,CASSPGLAGSELFF
-,TRBV11-2,TRBJ1-2,-,TGTGCCAGCAGCTTAGCCGGGGGGACGGTGTTATATGGCTACACCTTC,CASSLAGGTVLYGYTF
TRBD1,TRBV29-1,TRBJ2-1,few,TGCACTACCTTACAGGGGACCGATGAGCAGTTCTTC,CTTLQGTDEQFF
TRBD1,TRBV15,TRBJ2-7,few,TGTGCCACCAGCAGATCTTTGACAGGGCCCAGGGAAGAGCAGTACTTC,CATSRSLTGPREEQYF
-,TRBV7-2,TRBJ2-6,many,TGTGCCAGCAGCTTAGGGGCTGGGGCCAACGTCCTGACTTTC,CASSLGAGANVLTF
TRBD2,TRBV6-1,TRBJ2-2,once,TGTGCCAGCGACGGGAGGGCCCTCGCCGGGGAGCTGTTTTTT,CASDGRALAGELFF
-,TRBV29-1,TRBJ2-2,few,TGCAGCGCCGGGTTAGGGGTTAGCACCGGGGAGCTGTTTTTT,CSAGLGVSTGELFF
-,TRBV6-2/TRBV6-3,TRBJ2-4,-,TGTGCCAGCAGTTTTTGGGACGCACAGGCCAAAAACATTCAGTACTTC,CASSFWDAQAKNIQYF
-,TRBV20-1,TRBJ2-7,once,TGCAGTGCAGACTGGCCAGGGAGCGAGCAGTACTTC,CSADWPGSEQYF
-,TRBV12-5,TRBJ2-7,-,TGTGCTACCGGTTGGGGCAATCTTCCCTACGAGCAGTACTTC,CATGWGNLPYEQYF
TRBD1,TRBV5-5,TRBJ2-7,few,TGTGCCAGCAGCATATCGACAGGGAACGAGCAGTACTTC,CASSISTGNEQYF
TRBD1,TRBV7-7,TRBJ2-2,few,TGTGCTGGGGGGACAGGGAACACCGGGGAGCTGTTTTTT,CAGGTGNTGELFF
-,TRBV5-8,TRBJ2-5,few,TGTGCCAGCAGCTTGAAAGGTTCCGGTGAGACCCAGTACTTC,CASSLKGSGETQYF
-,TRBV7-2,TRBJ1-2,few,TGTGCCAGCAGCTACTCCGGGACAACTACTAACTATGGCTACACCTTC,CASSYSGTTTNYGYTF
-,TRBV21-1,TRBJ2-4,-,TGTGCCAGCAGCATAGGACAGAAAAACATTCAGTACTTC,CASSIGQKNIQYF
-,TRBV5-1,TRBJ2-7,few,TGCGCCAGCAGCGGGACTGATGAGTACCCTGCCTACGAGCAGTACTTC,CASSGTDEYPAYEQYF
-,TRBV3-1,TRBJ1-4,-,TGTGCCAGCAGCCGAAAGGCAGCGACCAGACCTAATGAAAAACTGTTTTTT,CASSRKAATRPNEKLFF
-,TRBV20-1,TRBJ2-7,few,TGCAGTGCTAGCGGGACGAGCTCCTACGAGCAGTACTTC,CSASGTSSYEQYF
-,TRBV28,TRBJ2-5,-,TGTGCCAGCGGGACCTTGGAGACCCAGTACTTC,CASGTLETQYF
-,TRBV4-2,TRBJ2-3,few,TGTGCCAGCAGCAAGTGGACTGATAACACAGATACGCAGTATTTT,CASSKWTDNTDTQYF
-,TRBV2,TRBJ2-3,-,TGTGCCAGCAGTGAAGCGAGGAACACAGATACGCAGTATTTT,CASSEARNTDTQYF
TRBD2,TRBV25-1,TRBJ2-2,-,TGTGCCAGCAGTGATTTGGGAGGGCGGAACACCGGGGAGCTGTTTTTT,CASSDLGGRNTGELFF
-,TRBV6-5,TRBJ1-1,few,TGTGCCACCCTAGCCCTCACTGAAGCTTTCTTT,CATLALTEAFF
TRBD1,TRBV7-2,TRBJ2-7,few,TGTGCCAGCAGCTTGGGACAGGAGTTCGTCGAGCAGTACTTC,CASSLGQEFVEQYF
TRBD1,TRBV6-5,TRBJ1-2,few,TGTGCCAGCTCATACAGGGGGGACGGCTATGGCTACACCTTC,CASSYRGDGYGYTF
TRBD1,TRBV7-8,TRBJ1-1,-,TGTGCCAGCAGCTTACGACAGGGTGGAGGCACTGAAGCTTTCTTT,CASSLRQGGGTEAFF
TRBD2,TRBV3-1,TRBJ2-7,-,TGTGCCAGCAGCCAAGAGGCCGAGCGGGAGTTGGGGTACGAGCAGTACTTC,CASSQEAERELGYEQYF
-,TRBV7-2,TRBJ2-5,few,TGTGCCAGCAGCTTCCGGGCCCAACAAGAGACCCAGTACTTC,CASSFRAQQETQYF
-,TRBV20-1,TRBJ1-2,few,TGCAGTGCTCTTAGGGAGAACCTGTATGGCTACACCTTC,CSALRENLYGYTF
-,TRBV2,TRBJ2-5,-,TGTGCCAGCAGTGAGGGTCATTTGGGAGAGACCCAGTACTTC,CASSEGHLGETQYF
-,TRBV29-1,TRBJ1-4,few,TGCAGCGTTGGGCCCACAGGGTTGAACGAAAAACTGTTTTTT,CSVGPTGLNEKLFF
-,TRBV7-2,TRBJ2-5,-,TGTGCCAGCAGCTTAGGACGGTACCAAGAGACCCAGTACTTC,CASSLGRYQETQYF
-,TRBV20-1,TRBJ1-1,few,TGCAGTGCTAGAGATCTATGGGGGAGGGACACTGAAGCTTTCTTT,CSARDLWGRDTEAFF
TRBD2,TRBV9,TRBJ2-7,many,TGTGCCAGCAGCAGCGGGGTCGAGCAGTACTTC,CASSSGVEQYF
-,TRBV9,TRBJ1-3,-,TGTGCCAGCAGCGAAAACACAGTGGGAAACACCATATATTTT,CASSENTVGNTIYF
TRBD1,TRBV7-2,TRBJ2-1,-,TGTGCCAGCAGCGCCCCCGGGACAGGGGTCCACAAGGAGCAGTTCTTC,CASSAPGTGVHKEQFF
-,TRBV28,TRBJ2-7,-,TGTGCCAGCAGTCCGTACCGGGATTCGCAGTACTTC,CASSPYRDSQYF
-,TRBV29-1,TRBJ1-3,few,TGCAGCGTTGAAGGGACAGAAAGAGGGAGTTCGGACACCATATATTTT,CSVEGTERGSSDTIYF
TRBD2,TRBV28,TRBJ2-1,few,TGTGCCAGCAGTTTGCCGGGAGGGCCGAATGAGCAGTTCTTC,CASSLPGGPNEQFF
-,TRBV10-2,TRBJ2-1,few,TGCGCCAGCAGTGAGTCGGGGGATGAGCAGTTCTTC,CASSESGDEQFF
-,TRBV7-2,TRBJ2-1,-,TGTGCCAGCAGCCCGGACCTCCCCCGCTCCAATGAGCAGTTCTTC,CASSPDLPRSNEQFF
TRBD1,TRBV20-1,TRBJ2-7,few,TGCAGTGCTGGACTTCCGGGACAGGCTTACGAGCAGTACTTC,CSAGLPGQAYEQYF
TRBD1,TRBV3-1,TRBJ1-2,few,TGTACCAGCAGTTCGGGGACAGGGGGCTACACCTTC,CTSSSGTGGYTF
-,TRBV7-2,TRBJ2-5,-,TGTGCCAGCAGCTTAGCGGGCAGCTCTGAGCAGTACTTC,CASSLAGSSEQYF
-,TRBV7-2,TRBJ2-1,-,TGTGCCAGCAGCTTGTACGACTCCTACAATGAGCAGTTCTTC,CASSLYDSYNEQFF
-,TRBV5-6,TRBJ1-1,few,TGTGCCAGCAGCTTGGTGGAGGGGATAGCTTTCTTT,CASSLVEGIAFF